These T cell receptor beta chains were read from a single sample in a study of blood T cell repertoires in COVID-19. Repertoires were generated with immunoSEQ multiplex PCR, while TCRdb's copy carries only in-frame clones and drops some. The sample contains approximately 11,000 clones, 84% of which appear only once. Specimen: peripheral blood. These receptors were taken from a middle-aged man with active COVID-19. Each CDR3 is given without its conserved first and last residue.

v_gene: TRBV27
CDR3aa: ASSLSLRNEQF

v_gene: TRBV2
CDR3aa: ASSDNAGLTGRFEQTQY

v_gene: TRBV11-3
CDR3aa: ASSSRDMNTGELF

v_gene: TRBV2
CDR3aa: ASDLKDRDSYEQY

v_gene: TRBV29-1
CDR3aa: SVDSIPPPQH

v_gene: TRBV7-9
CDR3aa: AAAPDSSYEQY

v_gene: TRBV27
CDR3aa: ASSLIAGGSQETQY

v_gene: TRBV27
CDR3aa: ASSFRGGRFSGNTIY

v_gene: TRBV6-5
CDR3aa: ASSSGTGNYGYT

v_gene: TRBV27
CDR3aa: ASSPTDSNEKLF

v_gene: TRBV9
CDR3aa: ASSVEGGSTNYGYT

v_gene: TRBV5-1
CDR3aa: ASSADVRGEKLF

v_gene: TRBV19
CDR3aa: ASSIRQVVYGYT

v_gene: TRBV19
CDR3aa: ASSIGSPLAGGLYEQY

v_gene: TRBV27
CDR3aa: ASSVSTGTGTYEQY

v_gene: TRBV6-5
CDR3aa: ASSSTGGWTGELF

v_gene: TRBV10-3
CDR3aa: ASAGTGENIQY

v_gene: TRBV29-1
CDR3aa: SVTPTPGQGADTQY

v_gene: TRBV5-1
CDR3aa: ASSLAPLAKNIQY

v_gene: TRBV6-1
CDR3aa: ASSESGTVNQPQH

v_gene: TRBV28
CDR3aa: ASSPGGPVN

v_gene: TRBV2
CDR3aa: ASTETGHSANEQF

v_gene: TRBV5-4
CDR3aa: ASTEGQEETQY

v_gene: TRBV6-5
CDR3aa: ASSSDRGLTEAF

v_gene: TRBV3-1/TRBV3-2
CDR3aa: ASSQRSGSRIYNEQF

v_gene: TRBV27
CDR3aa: ASGIRAEGPYEQY

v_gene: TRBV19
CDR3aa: ASSPGQGLSPLH

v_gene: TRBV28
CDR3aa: ASSLTAGGRELF

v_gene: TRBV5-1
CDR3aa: ASRPGQKSYEQY

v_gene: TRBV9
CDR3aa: ASSGGQDYGYT

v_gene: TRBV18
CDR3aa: ASSPAGGEETQY

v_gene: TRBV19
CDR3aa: ASSISGESNQPQH

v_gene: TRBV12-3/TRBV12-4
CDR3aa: ASRKALAEQF

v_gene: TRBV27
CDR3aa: ASSLWLARNSLAYNEQF

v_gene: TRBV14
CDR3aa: ASSHARVGRLLSGANVLT

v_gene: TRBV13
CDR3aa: ASSFRDRIYEQY

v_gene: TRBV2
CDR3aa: ASSESLAGGYNEQF

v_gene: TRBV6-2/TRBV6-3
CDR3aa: ASSAGLAYEQY

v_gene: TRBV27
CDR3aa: ASSLKPRRYEQF

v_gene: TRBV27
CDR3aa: ASGLQRDTQY